This T cell receptor (beta chain) was identified during a study of Ad26.COV2.S vaccination and SARS-CoV-2 variants. Turning to the study itself: As a participant in COV1001, the donor was in the Ad26.COV2.S trial arm.

Points from the study as a whole: Vaccine recipients posted higher spike-specific TCR breadth than their placebo counterparts.

Germline V gives CDR1 MNHEY, CDR2 SVGEGT. The CDR3 sequence is 15 residues long. The V and J ends lost 2 bases and 0 bases respectively, with 11 bases between them. The method was immunoSEQ multiplex PCR; TCRdb's version includes in-frame clones alone and lacks a portion of them. The sample carries some 400,000 clones, about 89% recorded once. Note on this clone: What it binds is unknown.

The treatment here: about 20 received Ad26.COV2.S at low or high dose, single or two shots; about 5 received placebo; per-sample allocation not given. Repertoires come from day 63 after the first vaccine or placebo injection. This adult donor, from Boston, was 18-55 years old. This TCR was recovered from a person between 18 and 60 years old who received the Ad26.COV2.S COVID-19 vaccine or a placebo. The input for sequencing was peripheral blood, taken in a trial of Ad26.COV2.S vaccine versus placebo. V usage is TRBV6-2 or TRBV6-3 and J usage is TRBJ2-7; D is unclear. The CDR3 bases are TGTGCCAGCAGTTACCAGGACGGAAGCTCCTACGAGCAGTACTTC. As protein: CASSYQDGSSYEQYF.